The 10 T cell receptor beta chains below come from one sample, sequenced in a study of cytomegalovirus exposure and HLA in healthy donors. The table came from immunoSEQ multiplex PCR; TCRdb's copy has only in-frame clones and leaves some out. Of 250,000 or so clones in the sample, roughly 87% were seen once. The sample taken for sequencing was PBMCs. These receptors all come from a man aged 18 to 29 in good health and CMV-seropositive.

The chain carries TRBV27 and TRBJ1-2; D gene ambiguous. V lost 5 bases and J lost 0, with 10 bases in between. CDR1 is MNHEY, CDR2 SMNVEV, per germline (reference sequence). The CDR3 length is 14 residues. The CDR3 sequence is CASSVDGANYGYTF. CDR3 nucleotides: TGTGCCAGCAGTGTTGACGGAGCTAACTATGGCTACACCTTC.

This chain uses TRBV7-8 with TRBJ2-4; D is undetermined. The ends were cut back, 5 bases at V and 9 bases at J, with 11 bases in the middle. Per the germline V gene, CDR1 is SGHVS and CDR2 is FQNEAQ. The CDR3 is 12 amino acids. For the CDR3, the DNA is TGTGCCAGCAGCCACCTAGAAGGCATTCAGTACTTC. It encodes CASSHLEGIQYF.

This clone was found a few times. This CDR3 reads CASSPSGQGYGYTF. The CDR3 nucleotides read TGTGCCAGCAGTCCCTCGGGACAGGGCTATGGCTACACCTTC. The chain combines TRBV27 with TRBJ1-2; 9 bases agree with TRBD1. Germline V CDR1 and CDR2: MNHEY, SMNVEV (reference sequence). The CDR3 loop spans 14 amino acids. V lost 5 bases to trimming and J lost 4 bases; unmatched junction nucleotides: 5.

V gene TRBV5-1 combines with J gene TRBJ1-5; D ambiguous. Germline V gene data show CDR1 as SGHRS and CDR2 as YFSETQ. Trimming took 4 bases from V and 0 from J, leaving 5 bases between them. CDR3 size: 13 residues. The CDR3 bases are TGCGCCAGCAGCCGGTATAGCAATCAGCCCCAGCATTTT. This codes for CASSRYSNQPQHF.

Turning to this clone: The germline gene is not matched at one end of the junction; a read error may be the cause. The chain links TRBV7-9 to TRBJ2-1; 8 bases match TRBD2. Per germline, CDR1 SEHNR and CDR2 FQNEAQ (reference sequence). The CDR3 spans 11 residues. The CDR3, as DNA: TGTGCCAGCTCTAGCGGGCTCTTCCGTGTCTTC. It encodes CASSSGLFRVF.

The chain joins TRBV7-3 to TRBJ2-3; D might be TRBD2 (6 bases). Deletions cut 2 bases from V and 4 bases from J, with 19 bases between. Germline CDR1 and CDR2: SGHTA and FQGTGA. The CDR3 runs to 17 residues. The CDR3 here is CASSLDRAGSHADTQYF. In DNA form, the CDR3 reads TGTGCCAGCAGCTTAGATCGGGCGGGAAGTCATGCAGATACGCAGTATTTT.

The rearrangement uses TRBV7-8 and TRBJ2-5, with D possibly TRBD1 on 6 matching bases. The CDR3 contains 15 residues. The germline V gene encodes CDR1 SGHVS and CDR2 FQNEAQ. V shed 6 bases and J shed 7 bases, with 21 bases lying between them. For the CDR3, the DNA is TGTGCCAGCAGTTCTCCTATCCACAGGGAGCGGACCCAGTACTTC. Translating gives CASSSPIHRERTQYF.

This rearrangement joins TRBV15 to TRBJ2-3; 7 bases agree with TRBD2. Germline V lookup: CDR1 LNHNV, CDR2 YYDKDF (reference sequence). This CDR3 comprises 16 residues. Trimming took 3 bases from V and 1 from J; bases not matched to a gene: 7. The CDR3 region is CATSSEAGRGTDTQYF. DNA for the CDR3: TGTGCCACCAGCAGCGAAGCGGGGAGAGGCACAGATACGCAGTATTTT. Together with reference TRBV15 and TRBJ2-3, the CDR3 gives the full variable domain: DAMVIQNPRYQVTQFGKPVTLSCSQTLNHNVMYWYQQKSSQAPKLLFHYYDKDFNNEADTPDNFQSRRPNTSFCFLDIRSPGLGDTAMYLCATSSEAGRGTDTQYFGPGTRLTVL.

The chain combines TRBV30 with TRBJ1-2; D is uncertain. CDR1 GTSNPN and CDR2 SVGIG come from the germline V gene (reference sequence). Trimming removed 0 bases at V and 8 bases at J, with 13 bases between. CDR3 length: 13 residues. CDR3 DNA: TGTGCCTGGAGTGTGGCAGCCGATCAAGGCTACACCTTC. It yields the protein CAWSVAADQGYTF.

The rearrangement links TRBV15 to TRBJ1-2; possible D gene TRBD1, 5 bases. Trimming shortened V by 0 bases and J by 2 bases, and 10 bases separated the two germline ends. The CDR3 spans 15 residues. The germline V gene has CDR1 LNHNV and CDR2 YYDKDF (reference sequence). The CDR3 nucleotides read TGTGCCACCAGCAGAGATCTGACAGTAAACTATGGCTACACCTTC. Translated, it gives CATSRDLTVNYGYTF.